The clone carrying this T cell receptor beta chain was observed a few times. Its specificity is not known. J gave up 5 bases and V 2 bases, and 11 bases lay outside the gene matches. Germline V lookup: CDR1 MGHRA, CDR2 YSYEKL. There are 18 residues in the CDR3. Amplification of ligated cDNA took four PCR rounds with SP2 and nested alpha and beta constant primers. Blood and skin TCR RNA was reverse transcribed with alpha and beta constant primers. TCRdb recomputed calls from the 5' RACE reads with MiXCR, one row per CDR3 protein. The sample comprises more than 50,000 distinct CDR3 sequences, roughly 7% of which are singletons, and around 10% rests with the top ten. This specimen belongs to a study of naive and memory T cell subsets. A UMI-containing oligonucleotide was joined by 3' ligation to the TCR cDNA template. Adult healthy volunteers gave 2.5 ml peripheral blood for whole-blood RNA. Unsorted total RNA, about 1 to 1000 ng, was DNase treated before reverse transcription.

Study results and caveats: This RNA-based method may be sensitive to activation-related transcript changes.

This chain uses TRBV4-1 with TRBJ2-2; 10 bases are shared with TRBD2. This receptor was obtained from a male donor in good health. CDR3 in amino acids: CASSQYEGLAGVTGELFF. CDR3 DNA sequence: TGCGCCAGCAGCCAATATGAGGGCCTAGCGGGAGTTACCGGGGAGCTGTTTTTT.